The clone carrying this T cell receptor beta chain appeared a few times. Repertoires were generated with immunoSEQ multiplex PCR, while TCRdb's copy carries only in-frame clones and drops some. The table records fewer than 200,000 clones, around 87% of them present only once. Study members were between 18 and 89 years old and lived in about two dozen US regions. Participants were placed into cohorts based on the clinical history they reported. This record comes from a study of blood T cell repertoires in COVID-19. CDR1 is LGHDT and CDR2 is YNNKEL in the germline V gene (reference sequence). This CDR3 contains 13 residues. V dropped 0 bases and J dropped 11 bases, with 12 bases sitting between them.

This chain links TRBV3-1 (or the pseudogene TRBV3-2) with TRBJ2-3; the D gene is possibly TRBD1 (6 bases). The sample was PBMCs or T cells enriched from blood (not recorded which). This TCR was sampled from a woman aged 40-49 years in a cohort exposed to, infected with or recovered from COVID-19 (not recorded which). CDR3 sequence (DNA): TGTGCCAGCAGCCAAGATACCCCAGGGGTGCAGTATTTT. Its protein is CASSQDTPGVQYF.